This TCR beta chain was captured by sequencing in a study of T cells in Graves' hyperthyroidism and ophthalmopathy. In this sample, this clonotype turned up a few times. From RNA transcripts, TCR beta CDR3 regions were amplified. The HTBI primer set drove a first-round RT-PCR of the TCR CDR3. TCRdb processed the multiplex PCR reads anew with MiXCR; each CDR3 protein has one entry. The data show 350,000 or so distinct CDR3 sequences, about 15% seen once. The specimen was blood. This TCR was sampled from a woman in her 30s with Graves' hyperthyroidism that later progressed to Graves' ophthalmopathy.

The CDR3 DNA reads as TGTGCTACTCAAAGCGCGGGAGGAACGGACGAGCAGTACTTC. It translates to CATQSAGGTDEQYF. The rearrangement uses TRBV19 and TRBJ2-7; 8 bases are a match to TRBD2. Germline-derived CDR1 and CDR2 are LNHDA and SQIVND (reference sequence). The CDR3 extends over 14 amino acids.